This T cell receptor (beta chain) stems from a study of T cell responses to AZD1222 COVID-19 vaccine. Study-level results: Scientists sampled the repertoires only once the peak T cell response had passed. The donor group comprised mostly white British people and more females; the analysis possibly underestimated clonal diversity. Only 5 or 6 individuals given AZD1222 were seropositive at baseline. Spike-specific TCR breadth rose after two AZD1222 doses, and depth rose as well.

A word on this clone: Its antigen remains unknown.

There are 12 residues in the CDR3. Germline V gene data show CDR1 as LGHDT and CDR2 as YNNKEL (reference sequence). Trimming left V 4 bases short and J 5 bases short, with 9 bases between. Some clones are missing from TCRdb's copy, which holds only in-frame ones; the method was immunoSEQ multiplex PCR. The table shows 170,000 or so clones, with 87% occurring only once. The receptor was isolated from an adult in good health. The gene calls are TRBV3-1 (or the pseudogene TRBV3-2) and TRBJ2-7, with D possibly being TRBD1 (5 bases). Sample: peripheral blood, taken on day 0 of AZD1222 vaccination. The CDR3 coding sequence is TGTGCCAGCAGCCGGACCAGGGACGAGCAGTACTTC. Protein product: CASSRTRDEQYF.